These T cell receptor beta chains were read from a single sample in a study of T cell changes during pregnancy in multiple sclerosis. Clones were read by immunoSEQ multiplex PCR, and TCRdb kept only the in-frame ones, dropping some. The sample holds around 57,000 clones, roughly 87% seen once. The specimen was peripheral blood, collected in the third trimester of pregnancy. These receptors all stem from a female donor in good health, enrolled as a control in a pregnancy study. Each CDR3 is given with its conserved first and last residue. Each record gives: D gene, J gene, V gene, clone size, CDR3 DNA, CDR3 protein. The D gene is left open where the match is weak. Size tells how often a clone was seen (once, few, many) or the class of an expanded clone, and some rows leave it out.

D: TRBD2
J: TRBJ2-3
V: TRBV9
size: -
DNA: TGTGCCAGCAGCGTCGCAGCGGGGAGCACAGATACGCAGTATTTT
CDR3: CASSVAAGSTDTQYF

D: -
J: TRBJ2-5
V: TRBV19
size: -
DNA: TGTGCCAGTAGTATCGGGACCCAGTACTTC
CDR3: CASSIGTQYF

D: -
J: TRBJ1-4
V: TRBV27
size: -
DNA: TGTGCCAGCACCATTAACGGGAGGGAACGGGAAAAACTGTTTTTT
CDR3: CASTINGREREKLFF

D: -
J: TRBJ1-2
V: TRBV7-2
size: -
DNA: TGTGCCAGCAGCGAAAGAGGGAGGGCCCCTGGCTACACCTTC
CDR3: CASSERGRAPGYTF

D: -
J: TRBJ2-1
V: TRBV6-5
size: -
DNA: TGTGCCAGCAGATTCCTCGGGGTTTCCTACAATGAGCAGTTCTTC
CDR3: CASRFLGVSYNEQFF

D: TRBD1
J: TRBJ1-1
V: TRBV30
size: -
DNA: TGTGCCTGGAGTGTTCGGGACAGGGGAAACACTGAAGCTTTCTTT
CDR3: CAWSVRDRGNTEAFF

D: -
J: TRBJ2-7
V: TRBV21-1
size: -
DNA: TGTGCCAGTACCTACGACCCCGGGACTAGCGGGAGGGCAAGGGTCTACGAGCAGTACTTC
CDR3: CASTYDPGTSGRARVYEQYF

D: -
J: TRBJ1-1
V: TRBV7-2
size: -
DNA: TGTGCCAGCAGCCCCCGGGGGGGGGCGATGAACACTGAAGCTTTCTTT
CDR3: CASSPRGGAMNTEAFF

D: -
J: TRBJ2-5
V: TRBV7-2
size: -
DNA: TGTGCCAGCAGCCTATATCGGGGGGAGACCCAGTACTTC
CDR3: CASSLYRGETQYF

D: TRBD1
J: TRBJ1-2
V: TRBV5-4
size: once
DNA: TGTGCCAGCAGCCCCGAGCCGACAGGGGCCTACACCTTC
CDR3: CASSPEPTGAYTF

D: -
J: TRBJ1-4
V: TRBV6-5
size: -
DNA: TGTGCCAGCAGTTACACGGGAACGAATGAAAAACTGTTTTTT
CDR3: CASSYTGTNEKLFF

D: -
J: TRBJ1-4
V: TRBV12-5
size: -
DNA: TGTGCTAGTGGTTTAGGGAGTTCAACTAATGAAAAACTGTTTTTT
CDR3: CASGLGSSTNEKLFF

D: TRBD1
J: TRBJ2-2
V: TRBV19
size: -
DNA: TGTGCCAGTAGTATAAAGGGGGCCGGCGGGGAGCTGTTTTTT
CDR3: CASSIKGAGGELFF

D: -
J: TRBJ1-1
V: TRBV2
size: -
DNA: TGTGCCAGCAGTGACCCGGAAGGGGCTGGCACTGAAGCTTTCTTT
CDR3: CASSDPEGAGTEAFF

D: TRBD1
J: TRBJ1-4
V: TRBV30
size: -
DNA: TGTGCCTGGAGCGCCGGGACAGGGGGTAGGGGTGAAAAACTGTTTTTT
CDR3: CAWSAGTGGRGEKLFF

D: -
J: TRBJ1-1
V: TRBV7-2
size: -
DNA: TGTGCCAGCAGCAGGACAGCGAACACTGAAGCTTTCTTT
CDR3: CASSRTANTEAFF

D: -
J: TRBJ1-1
V: TRBV6-5
size: -
DNA: TGTGCCAGCAGTTACTCGAACAGGGTGAACACTGAAGCTTTCTTT
CDR3: CASSYSNRVNTEAFF

D: -
J: TRBJ2-1
V: TRBV5-1
size: -
DNA: TGCGCCAGCAGCCGCGAAGGGACATCCTACAATGAGCAGTTCTTC
CDR3: CASSREGTSYNEQFF

D: -
J: TRBJ1-5
V: TRBV19
size: -
DNA: TGTGCCAGTAGAAGAGAATTATATAGCAATCAGCCCCAGCATTTT
CDR3: CASRRELYSNQPQHF

D: -
J: TRBJ2-5
V: TRBV25-1
size: -
DNA: TGTGCCAGCAGTGAACACGCGGTCCAAGAGACCCAGTACTTC
CDR3: CASSEHAVQETQYF

D: -
J: TRBJ2-7
V: TRBV10-3
size: once
DNA: TGTGCCATTCAACAGGGATACGGGCACGAGCAGTACTTC
CDR3: CAIQQGYGHEQYF

D: -
J: TRBJ2-3
V: TRBV7-9
size: -
DNA: TGTGCCAGCAGCTCTGAGGCGGGGCGGTTTGATACGCAGTATTTT
CDR3: CASSSEAGRFDTQYF

D: -
J: TRBJ2-1
V: TRBV6-1
size: -
DNA: TGTGCCAGCAGTGAAGGTCCCGGCTCCTACAATGAGCAGTTCTTC
CDR3: CASSEGPGSYNEQFF

D: -
J: TRBJ2-3
V: TRBV14
size: few
DNA: TGTGCCAGCAGCCGAAACAGTCGCACAGATACGCAGTATTTT
CDR3: CASSRNSRTDTQYF

D: TRBD1
J: TRBJ2-7
V: TRBV6-1
size: -
DNA: TGTGCCAGCAGTGAAGGTACAGGGGGCTACGAGCAGTACTTC
CDR3: CASSEGTGGYEQYF

D: TRBD1
J: TRBJ1-5
V: TRBV19
size: -
DNA: TGTGCCAGTAGTATTGGGCGACAGGGAACGCCCCAGCATTTT
CDR3: CASSIGRQGTPQHF

D: TRBD2
J: TRBJ2-3
V: TRBV28
size: -
DNA: TGTGCCAGCAGTTCACTAGCGGGAGGAACAGATACGCAGTATTTT
CDR3: CASSSLAGGTDTQYF

D: -
J: TRBJ1-4
V: TRBV7-9
size: -
DNA: TGTGCCAGCAGCTTACGTGCGGGCCGGACTTCCGAAAAACTGTTTTTT
CDR3: CASSLRAGRTSEKLFF

D: TRBD1
J: TRBJ1-6
V: TRBV5-4
size: -
DNA: TGTGCCAGCAGCTTGGCAGGGGGCGCGGGAAATTCACCCCTCCACTTT
CDR3: CASSLAGGAGNSPLHF

D: -
J: TRBJ1-4
V: TRBV18
size: -
DNA: TGTGCCAGCTCACCCGGGACAAAGGATGAAAAACTGTTTTTT
CDR3: CASSPGTKDEKLFF

D: -
J: TRBJ2-2
V: TRBV6-5
size: medium-sized
DNA: TGTGCCAGCCGAGGAGAGGGGGACACCGGGGAGCTGTTTTTT
CDR3: CASRGEGDTGELFF

D: TRBD1
J: TRBJ1-2
V: TRBV7-8
size: -
DNA: TGTGCCAGCAGCCCGGACAGGGACTATGGCTACACCTTC
CDR3: CASSPDRDYGYTF

D: TRBD1
J: TRBJ1-1
V: TRBV6-5
size: few
DNA: TGTGCCAGCAGTTACACCGGGACAGTGGGCACTGAAGCTTTCTTT
CDR3: CASSYTGTVGTEAFF

D: -
J: TRBJ1-5
V: TRBV6-1
size: few
DNA: TGTGCCAGCAGTGGGGCAGGGTTGGGGAATCAGCCCCAGCATTTT
CDR3: CASSGAGLGNQPQHF

D: TRBD1
J: TRBJ2-5
V: TRBV11-3
size: -
DNA: TGTGCCAGCAGCTTAGATGGTGGGGACAGGCCCAGGTACTTC
CDR3: CASSLDGGDRPRYF

D: -
J: TRBJ1-1
V: TRBV14
size: -
DNA: TGTGCCAGCAGCCCCGCGATGAACACTGAAGCTTTCTTT
CDR3: CASSPAMNTEAFF

D: -
J: TRBJ1-1
V: TRBV13
size: -
DNA: TGTGCCAGCAGCTCCCGCAGCGGACTGAACACTGAAGCTTTCTTT
CDR3: CASSSRSGLNTEAFF

D: TRBD2
J: TRBJ2-7
V: TRBV6-1
size: -
DNA: TGTGCCAGCAGTGCCCTAGCGGGGCCCTCCTACGAGCAGTACTTC
CDR3: CASSALAGPSYEQYF

D: TRBD1
J: TRBJ1-4
V: TRBV19
size: -
DNA: TGTGCCAGTAGTATAGGGGGACAGGCAACTAATGAAAAACTGTTTTTT
CDR3: CASSIGGQATNEKLFF

D: -
J: TRBJ2-3
V: TRBV14
size: -
DNA: TGTGCCAGCAGCCAAGATTGGAGGGGAGATACGCAGTATTTT
CDR3: CASSQDWRGDTQYF

D: TRBD1
J: TRBJ1-2
V: TRBV19
size: -
DNA: TGTGCCAGTAGTATAGATTACCCGGGACAGGGAGGCTATGGCTACACCTTC
CDR3: CASSIDYPGQGGYGYTF

D: TRBD1
J: TRBJ1-6
V: TRBV5-4
size: -
DNA: TGTGCCAGCAGACAAACAGGGGCTAATTCACCCCTCCACTTT
CDR3: CASRQTGANSPLHF

D: -
J: TRBJ2-5
V: TRBV5-1
size: -
DNA: TGCGCCAGCAGCCATGGCCCAGAGACCCAGTACTTC
CDR3: CASSHGPETQYF

D: TRBD2
J: TRBJ2-1
V: TRBV5-4
size: -
DNA: TGTGCCAGCAGCCAAGTAGGACTAGCGAACAATGAGCAGTTCTTC
CDR3: CASSQVGLANNEQFF

D: -
J: TRBJ2-7
V: TRBV5-6
size: -
DNA: TGTGCCAGCAGCTTGCGGGACACTGCCTACGAGCAGTACTTC
CDR3: CASSLRDTAYEQYF

D: TRBD2
J: TRBJ2-7
V: TRBV18
size: -
DNA: TGTGCCAGCTCAGCCCTATGGGGTGGGAGCGGGGATCGCTACGAGCAGTACTTC
CDR3: CASSALWGGSGDRYEQYF

D: TRBD2
J: TRBJ2-7
V: TRBV27
size: -
DNA: TGTGCCAGCAGCTGGGGCGGGGGGTACGAGCAGTACTTC
CDR3: CASSWGGGYEQYF

D: -
J: TRBJ2-2
V: TRBV7-7
size: -
DNA: TGTGCTAGCAGCTTAAATTGGGGGGCGAACACCGGGGAGCTGTTTTTT
CDR3: CASSLNWGANTGELFF

D: -
J: TRBJ2-5
V: TRBV5-4
size: -
DNA: TGTGCCAGCAGCTCAGCTAGCGGAGGGGGGAAGGGGACCCAGTACTTC
CDR3: CASSSASGGGKGTQYF